Below, 10 T cell receptor beta chains from the same sample are listed, as sequenced in a study of CD8 T cells in ankylosing spondylitis (dated by TCRdb to the late 2010s). The library was prepared using 5' RACE. TCRdb names Illumina HiSeq 2500 as the instrument used. TCRdb applied fastp at Q25 and MiXCR to the public reads, then kept only in-frame beta chains. Rows are unified per CDR3 protein, each entry keeping the most common DNA and genes. In this sample the table shows about 220,000 distinct CDR3 sequences, about 26% of which occur a single time. The leading ten clones occupy 6.6% of the sample. Source material: blood, either unsorted or a sorted T cell fraction (not recorded which). The source is a male donor with ankylosing spondylitis or in good health (not recorded which).

This clonotype occurred many times. This chain joins TRBV20-1 and TRBJ2-4; 13 positions match TRBD2. Germline V lookup: CDR1 DFQATT, CDR2 SNEGSKA (reference sequence). V lost 5 bases and J lost 2; bases outside the gene matches: 9. The CDR3 totals 17 residues. This chain's CDR3 is CSAQGLAGKMTKNIQYF. The CDR3 region has the DNA TGCAGTGCTCAGGGACTAGCGGGAAAGATGACCAAAAACATTCAGTACTTC.

The V gene is TRBV15, the J gene TRBJ1-3; D is unresolved. This CDR3 has 12 amino acids. V was cut by 8 bases and J by 3 bases, with 8 bases left in between. Germline CDR1 and CDR2: LNHNV and YYDKDF (reference sequence). CDR3 loop: CATGARGNTIYF. The CDR3 DNA is TGTGCCACCGGCGCACGTGGAAACACCATATATTTT.

This clonotype was detected ten times or more. V usage is TRBV7-9 and J usage is TRBJ2-2; D unclear. Trimming removed 2 bases from V and 5 bases from J, with 9 bases in between. CDR1 is SEHNR, CDR2 FQNEAQ, per germline (reference sequence). The CDR3 has 14 amino acids. DNA for the CDR3: TGTGCCAGCAGCTTATCCCGCCTGACCGGGGAGCTGTTTTTT. This encodes CASSLSRLTGELFF.

This clonotype was detected only a few times. The rearrangement links TRBV20-1 to TRBJ2-1, with 10 bases matching TRBD1. CDR1 is DFQATT and CDR2 is SNEGSKA in the germline V gene (reference sequence). V lost 3 bases and J lost 7; bases outside the gene matches: 9. The CDR3 has 15 residues. CDR3 nucleotides: TGCAGTGCTAGCATTGGGACAGGGGTAGGAAATGAGCAGTTCTTC. Amino acid sequence: CSASIGTGVGNEQFF.

In this sample, this clonotype turned up many times. This CDR3 reads CASSLWEGTEAFF. The CDR3 region has the DNA TGTGCCAGCAGCTTGTGGGAGGGGACTGAAGCTTTCTTT. The chain recombines TRBV7-2 with TRBJ1-1; D possibly corresponds to TRBD1 (5 bases). The germline V and J ends were trimmed by 3 bases and 5 bases, with 10 bases remaining between them. The CDR3 runs to 13 residues. From germline, CDR1 is SGHTA and CDR2 FQGNSA.

This clonotype has ten or more counts. V usage is TRBV2 and J usage is TRBJ1-2; D uncertain. CDR1 is SNHLY, CDR2 FYNNEI, per germline. Trimming shortened V by 2 bases and J by 2 bases, and 9 bases separated the two germline ends. This CDR3 contains 14 residues. The CDR3 DNA reads as TGTGCCAGCAGTGAAATCGCGGGGAACTATGGCTACACCTTC. Encoded protein: CASSEIAGNYGYTF.

This clonotype was observed many times. The chain recombines TRBV27 with TRBJ1-2, with 7 bases that match TRBD1. The CDR3 totals 15 residues. Germline CDR1 reads MNHEY; CDR2 reads SMNVEV (reference sequence). The ends lost 6 bases at V and 3 bases at J; junction bases unmatched: 10. DNA of the CDR3: TGTGCCAGCAGGACCGGGACAGCAATTTACTATGGCTACACCTTC. Amino acids: CASRTGTAIYYGYTF.

The chain has TRBV20-1 and TRBJ2-6, with 9 bases that match TRBD1. Germline lookup yields CDR1 DFQATT and CDR2 SNEGSKA (reference sequence). This CDR3 region has 18 residues. The junction had 7 bases not matched to a gene; V was cut back by 1 base and J by 0 bases. The CDR3 region is CSARARDRASSGANVLTF. Here the CDR3 DNA reads TGCAGTGCTAGAGCTCGGGACAGGGCGAGCTCTGGGGCCAACGTCCTGACTTTC.

This clonotype showed up just a few times. The V and J genes are TRBV20-1 and TRBJ2-2; D is perhaps TRBD1 (6 bases). CDR3 length equals 14 residues. V lost 1 base to trimming and J lost 0 bases, with 6 bases between them. Germline lookup yields CDR1 DFQATT and CDR2 SNEGSKA (reference sequence). CDR3 sequence: CSARGTANTGELFF. The CDR3 nucleotides read TGCAGTGCTAGAGGGACAGCGAACACCGGGGAGCTGTTTTTT.

The rearrangement joins TRBV10-3 to TRBJ2-1; D ambiguous. CDR3 length equals 13 residues. V was clipped by 8 bases and J by 5 bases, with 13 bases between them. Germline V gene sequence: CDR1 ENHRY, CDR2 SYGVKD. CDR3 in DNA: TGTGCCATCTGGGCTAGTAAAGACAATGAGCAGTTCTTC. Amino acids: CAIWASKDNEQFF.